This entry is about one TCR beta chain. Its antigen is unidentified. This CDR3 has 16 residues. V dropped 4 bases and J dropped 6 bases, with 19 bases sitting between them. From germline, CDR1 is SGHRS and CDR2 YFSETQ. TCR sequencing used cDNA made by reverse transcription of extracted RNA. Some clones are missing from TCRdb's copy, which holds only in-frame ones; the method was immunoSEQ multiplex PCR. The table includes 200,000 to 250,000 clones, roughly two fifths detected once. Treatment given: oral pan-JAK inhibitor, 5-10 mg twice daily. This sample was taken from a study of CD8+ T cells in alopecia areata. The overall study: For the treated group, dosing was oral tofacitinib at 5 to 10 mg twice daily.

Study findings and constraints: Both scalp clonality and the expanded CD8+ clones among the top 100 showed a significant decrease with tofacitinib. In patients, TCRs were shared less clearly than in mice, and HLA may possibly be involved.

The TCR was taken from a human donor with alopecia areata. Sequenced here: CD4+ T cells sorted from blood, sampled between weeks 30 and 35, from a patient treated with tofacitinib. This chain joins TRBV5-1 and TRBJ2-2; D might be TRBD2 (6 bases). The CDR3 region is CASSPTGSGVAGELFF. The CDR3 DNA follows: TGCGCCAGCAGCCCCACAGGTTCGGGGGTTGCCGGGGAGCTGTTTTTT.